This T cell receptor beta chain was documented in a study of blood T cells in healthy people across ages. Findings and limits, study-wide: Among long-lived donors, naive CD4+ cells were more numerous and diversity higher than in aged donors.

Concerning this clonotype itself: Its antigen is not identified.

PCR was performed a second time for 7 to 11 cycles using a sample-barcoded 5' primer and a J-beta primer mix. TCRdb ran MiXCR on the 5' RACE reads and lists one entry per CDR3 protein. Counted here are about 1,500,000 distinct CDR3 sequences, about 30% occurring once; the ten biggest clones make up roughly 8%. The TCR sequence derives from a woman under 40 in good health. Sequenced input: blood.

CDR3 coding DNA: TGTGCCAGCGGCCAAACCAACACCGGGGAGCTGTTTTTT. Amino acids: CASGQTNTGELFF. The V and J genes are TRBV7-7 and TRBJ2-2; D ambiguous. The CDR3 runs 13 residues. Germline assignment: CDR1 SSHAT and CDR2 FNYEAQ (reference sequence). The V end lost 8 bases, the J end lost 2 bases, and 9 bases lay between the germline ends.